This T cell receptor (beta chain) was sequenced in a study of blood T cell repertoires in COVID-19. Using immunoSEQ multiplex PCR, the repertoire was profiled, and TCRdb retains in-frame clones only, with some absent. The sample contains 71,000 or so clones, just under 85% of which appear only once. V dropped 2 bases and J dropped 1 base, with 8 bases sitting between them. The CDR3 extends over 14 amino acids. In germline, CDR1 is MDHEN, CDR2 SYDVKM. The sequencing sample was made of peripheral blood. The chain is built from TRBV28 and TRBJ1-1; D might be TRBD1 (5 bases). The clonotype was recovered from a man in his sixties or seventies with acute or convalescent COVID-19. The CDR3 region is CASSLGATNTEAFF. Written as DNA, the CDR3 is TGTGCCAGCAGTTTAGGGGCGACGAACACTGAAGCTTTCTTT.